These 25 T cell receptor beta chains came from one sample sequenced in a study of blood T cell repertoires in COVID-19. Clones were read by immunoSEQ multiplex PCR, and TCRdb kept only the in-frame ones, dropping some. The sample holds 150,000 to 200,000 clones, 60% to 85% seen once. The specimen sequenced was peripheral blood. These receptors were obtained from a man between 60 and 75 years old with acute or convalescent COVID-19.

The V and J genes are TRBV7-3 and TRBJ2-1, with 11 bases matching TRBD2. After removal of 5 bases from V and 7 bases from J, the junction contained 13 bases not matched to a gene. The CDR3 spans 17 residues. Per germline, CDR1 SGHTA and CDR2 FQGTGA. CDR3 sequence reads: CASSPRGSSGGGNEQFF. CDR3 coding DNA: TGTGCCAGCAGCCCCCGGGGTAGTAGCGGGGGGGGGAATGAGCAGTTCTTC.

The rearrangement uses TRBV5-8 and TRBJ1-1; tentatively, D is TRBD1 (6 bases). Trimming took 4 bases from V and 3 from J, leaving 10 bases between them. CDR1 and CDR2 from the germline V gene are SGHTS and YDEGEE. The CDR3 spans 13 residues. The CDR3 sequence is CASSLTGHTEAFF. The DNA for the CDR3 is TGTGCCAGCAGCCTAACAGGGCACACTGAAGCTTTCTTT.

A few counts support this clone. The chain couples TRBV7-3 to TRBJ1-5; D gene unclear. CDR1 and CDR2 (germline): SGHTA, FQGTGA. The germline V and J ends were trimmed by 5 bases and 6 bases, with 17 bases remaining between them. The length of the CDR3 is 15 residues. The CDR3, as DNA: TGTGCCAGCAGCCCCGACGGGAGGGTAAGTCAGCCCCAGCATTTT. It specifies CASSPDGRVSQPQHF.

J is TRBJ1-2 and V is TRBV30, with D possibly being TRBD1 (5 bases). Germline-derived CDR1 and CDR2 are GTSNPN and SVGIG (reference sequence). The CDR3 has 13 residues. Trimming cost V 0 bases and J 7 bases, with 12 bases left between them. The CDR3 nucleotides are TGTGCCTGGAGTGTAACAGGAAACGCTGGCTACACCTTC. This translates into CAWSVTGNAGYTF.

The rearrangement uses TRBV24-1 and TRBJ2-5; 8 nucleotides agree with TRBD1. After removal of 1 base from V and 5 bases from J, the junction contained 5 bases not matched to a gene. Germline CDR1 and CDR2: KGHDR and SFDVKD. This CDR3 comprises 15 residues. The DNA of the CDR3 is TGTGCCACCAGTGATTTTACAGGGGGGCCGGAGACCCAGTACTTC. Its translation is CATSDFTGGPETQYF.

In its sample, this clone was seen many times. The chain joins TRBV10-3 to TRBJ1-5, with 12 bases aligning to TRBD1. CDR1 and CDR2 (germline): ENHRY, SYGVKD. V gave up 3 bases and J gave up 2 bases; unmatched junction bases: 14. This CDR3 has 20 amino acids. CDR3 in amino acids: CAISDSGGGTGGVGNQPQHF. CDR3 nucleotide sequence: TGTGCCATCAGTGATTCGGGTGGTGGGACAGGGGGCGTCGGCAATCAGCCCCAGCATTTT.

This clone was seen only once. The genes are TRBV24-1 and TRBJ1-2, with D hard to call. CDR1 is KGHDR and CDR2 is SFDVKD in the germline V gene. This CDR3 is 13 amino acids long. The germline V and J ends were trimmed by 2 bases and 4 bases, with 7 bases remaining between them. The DNA of the CDR3 is TGTGCCACCAGTGATTCACCAGGCTATGGCTACACCTTC. This sequence encodes CATSDSPGYGYTF.

The chain has TRBV24-1 and TRBJ2-5, with TRBD1 as a possible D gene (6 bases). This CDR3 is 14 amino acids long. In germline, CDR1 is KGHDR, CDR2 SFDVKD. V was trimmed by 3 bases and J by 2 bases, leaving 9 bases between them. The CDR3 DNA sequence: TGTGCCACCAGTGATAGGACAGTTCAAGAGACCCAGTACTTC. Encoded protein: CATSDRTVQETQYF.

V gene TRBV5-5 combines with J gene TRBJ1-3; no clear D gene. V was shortened by 2 bases and J by 0 bases, with 9 bases between the two germline ends. This CDR3 has 15 residues. Per the germline V gene, CDR1 is SGHKS and CDR2 is YYEKEE (reference sequence). CDR3 nucleotide sequence: TGTGCCAGCAGCTTTCAGGCGAGCTCTGGAAACACCATATATTTT. The encoded protein is CASSFQASSGNTIYF.

The chain has TRBV4-3 and TRBJ2-5; 11 positions match TRBD2. Trimming cost V 0 bases and J 6 bases; bases outside gene matches: 3. The CDR3 consists of 15 residues. Germline CDR1 is LGHNA and CDR2 is YSLEER. The CDR3 region is CASSQDLAGGKTQYF. The CDR3 bases are TGCGCCAGCAGCCAAGACCTAGCGGGGGGAAAGACCCAGTACTTC.

The chain recombines TRBV9 with TRBJ2-7, with TRBD2 as a possible D gene (6 bases). Deletions cut 7 bases from V and 4 bases from J, with 21 bases between. The CDR3 runs 15 residues. Germline lookup yields CDR1 SGDLS and CDR2 YYNGEE. As DNA, the CDR3 is TGTGCCAGCGGGAGCGGGCAGACGCATTTGTACGAGCAGTACTTC. Translation: CASGSGQTHLYEQYF.

The chain couples TRBV6-5 to TRBJ1-5, with TRBD1 matching 9 bases. Trimming at V came to 6 bases and at J to 7 bases, leaving 7 bases not matched to a gene. CDR1 and CDR2 from the germline V gene are MNHEY and SVGAGI. This CDR3 has 14 residues. The CDR3 nucleotides are TGTGCCAGCAGGGGACAGGGATTAGGGCAGCCCCAGCATTTT. This encodes CASRGQGLGQPQHF.

For this clone: An end of the junction does not agree with germline; a read error may underlie this. The chain is built from TRBV7-7 and TRBJ2-5, with a possible D match to TRBD2 (7 bases). CDR3 length: 16 residues. Germline V CDR1 and CDR2: SSHAT, FNYEAQ (reference sequence). CDR3 coding DNA: TGTGCTAGCAGCTTAGAGAAGTCGGGGGGCCGCCCGACCCAGTACTTC. It is translated as CASSLEKSGGRPTQYF. Drawing the rest from reference TRBV7-7 and TRBJ2-5, the complete variable domain is GAGVSQSPRYKVTKRGQDVTLRCDPISSHATLYWYQQALGQGPEFLTYFNYEAQPDKSGLPSDRFSAERPEGSISTLTIQRTEQRDSAMYRCASSLEKSGGRPTQYFGPGTRLLVL.

The table lists this clone with a few counts. V gene TRBV3-1 (or the pseudogene TRBV3-2) combines with J gene TRBJ1-2; 9 positions match TRBD1. J lost 8 bases, V lost 4 bases, and 14 bases had no gene match. CDR3 length equals 16 residues. Germline lookup yields CDR1 LGHDT and CDR2 YNNKEL (reference sequence). The CDR3 sequence is CASSPLSPGQGSGYTF. In DNA, the CDR3 is TGTGCCAGCAGCCCGTTATCCCCGGGACAGGGTAGCGGCTACACCTTC.

The chain uses TRBV4-3 and TRBJ1-1; TRBD1 aligns across 7 bases. Germline V gene lookup returns CDR1 LGHNA and CDR2 YSLEER. V lost 4 bases, J lost 2 bases, and 10 bases stayed unmatched. The CDR3 is made up of 16 amino acids. CDR3 in DNA: TGCGCCAGCAGCCCTGGGACAGCCCGGCTCAACACTGAAGCTTTCTTT. This sequence encodes CASSPGTARLNTEAFF.

The rearrangement links TRBV19 to TRBJ2-7, with no clear D. Looked up from germline, CDR1 is LNHDA and CDR2 is SQIVND (reference sequence). Trimming stripped 6 bases from V and 10 bases from J, with 25 bases between. The CDR3 sequence is 15 residues long. The CDR3 nucleotides read TGTGCCAGTAGCACCTTGGCGAGTAACCAAAGGAGCCAGTACTTC. Protein: CASSTLASNQRSQYF.

This chain uses TRBV19 with TRBJ2-7; D gene unclear. V shed 4 bases and J shed 5 bases, with 9 bases lying between them. This CDR3 is 12 amino acids long. CDR1 and CDR2 from the germline V gene are LNHDA and SQIVND (reference sequence). The CDR3, as DNA: TGTGCCAGTAGTACGGGTTTCAACGAGCAGTACTTC. Protein sequence: CASSTGFNEQYF.

This clone was observed once. V usage is TRBV10-2 and J usage is TRBJ1-1; D ambiguous. The CDR3 totals 13 residues. The germline gives CDR1 WSHSY, CDR2 SAAADI. Trimming pared 3 bases from V and 1 base from J, leaving 6 bases between. The CDR3 DNA sequence: TGCGCCAGCAGTGACCGTTCGAACACTGAAGCTTTCTTT. Its protein product is CASSDRSNTEAFF.

This clone was counted a few times. The chain is built from TRBV27 and TRBJ2-7; 9 nucleotides match TRBD1. With V trimmed by 5 bases and J by 0 bases, 11 bases remained unmatched. The CDR3 extends over 17 amino acids. Per germline, CDR1 MNHEY and CDR2 SMNVEV (reference sequence). CDR3 sequence reads: CASSKYPPGQGSYEQYF. The CDR3 coding sequence is TGTGCCAGCAGTAAATACCCCCCGGGACAGGGCTCCTACGAGCAGTACTTC.

The rearrangement uses TRBV4-1 and TRBJ1-4; no clear D. The germline V gene encodes CDR1 MGHRA and CDR2 YSYEKL. V was cut by 3 bases and J by 4 bases, with 12 bases left in between. The CDR3 spans 15 residues. CDR3 sequence reads: CASSQYDNSNEKLFF. CDR3 bases: TGCGCCAGCAGCCAGTACGATAATAGTAATGAAAAACTGTTTTTT.

Here the CDR3 DNA reads TGTGCCAGCAGCCGGACAGGGGGAGGTGGAGATACGCAGTATTTT. Its protein product is CASSRTGGGGDTQYF. The genes are TRBV7-3 and TRBJ2-3, with 10 bases aligning to TRBD1. The CDR3 sequence is 15 residues long. V lost 5 bases to trimming and J lost 5 bases; unmatched junction nucleotides: 7. The germline CDR1 and CDR2 sequences are SGHTA and FQGTGA.

This rearrangement joins TRBV27 to TRBJ1-5, with D perhaps matching TRBD1 (6 bases). With 6 bases removed from V and 0 bases from J, the gap between germline ends came to 9 bases. This CDR3 has 14 residues. Germline CDR1 is MNHEY and CDR2 is SMNVEV (reference sequence). CDR3 region: CASRQGNSNQPQHF. For the CDR3, the DNA is TGTGCCAGCAGACAGGGTAATAGCAATCAGCCCCAGCATTTT.

This chain connects TRBV6-2 or TRBV6-3 to TRBJ1-2; D remains ambiguous. Trimming removed 0 bases at V and 2 bases at J, with 7 bases between. Germline CDR1 MNHEY, CDR2 SVGEGT. The CDR3 loop spans 14 amino acids. CDR3 bases: TGTGCCAGCAGTTACTCGGGGAGGAACTATGGCTACACCTTC. Translating it yields CASSYSGRNYGYTF.

The rearrangement uses TRBV7-9 and TRBJ2-2; D unclear. V lost 8 bases and J lost 5, with 12 bases in between. Germline loops: CDR1 SEHNR, CDR2 FQNEAQ (reference sequence). CDR3 size: 13 residues. As DNA, the CDR3 is TGTGCCAGCCGGGTGGCCGCGACCGGGGAGCTGTTTTTT. Amino acid sequence: CASRVAATGELFF.

This rearrangement joins TRBV7-9 to TRBJ2-1; 11 bases fit TRBD2. The CDR3 extends over 16 amino acids. Germline V lookup: CDR1 SEHNR, CDR2 FQNEAQ (reference sequence). V lost 5 bases, J lost 4 bases, and 7 bases stayed unmatched. This CDR3 reads CASSPSSGGEYNEQFF. CDR3 DNA: TGTGCCAGCAGCCCAAGTAGCGGGGGGGAATACAATGAGCAGTTCTTC.